Only one count was recorded for the clone carrying this T cell receptor (beta chain). This CDR3 comprises 16 residues. CDR1 is MDHEN and CDR2 is SYDVKM in the germline V gene. Trimming left V 5 bases short and J 4 bases short, with 20 bases between. This sample was included in a study of blood T cell repertoires in COVID-19. Assay used: immunoSEQ multiplex PCR; TCRdb lists only in-frame clones, some missing. The sample yields over 200,000 clones, 80% to 90% seen once. The rearrangement joins TRBV28 to TRBJ1-2; D perhaps matches TRBD1 (6 bases). The receptor comes from a woman aged 45-65 years who had recovered from COVID-19. Sequencing input: PBMCs or T cells enriched from blood (not recorded which). DNA of the CDR3: TGTGCCAGCAGTAGGTACAGGGCTGTTGTTGTCTATGGCTACACCTTC. It encodes CASSRYRAVVVYGYTF.